Presented here are 28 T cell receptor beta chains from one specimen sequenced in a study of vaccination effects on CD4 cells after COVID-19. Antigen-specific CD4+ T cells expanded by the ViraFEST assay with viral peptide pools were then sequenced. Researchers isolated CD4+ T cells once approximately ten days of culture had elapsed. Each participant was administered two doses of either the BNT162b2 or the mRNA-1273 vaccine. Data came from immunoSEQ multiplex PCR; TCRdb stores just in-frame clones and leaves some out. The table records 65,000 to 75,000 clones, around 70% of them present only once. These receptors' targets are unknown. The sequencing used CD4+ T cells from PBMCs cultured with HCoV-229E spike peptides, collected after COVID-19 vaccination. All receptors derive from a human donor who received a COVID-19 vaccine.

This clone was recorded a few times. V gene TRBV3-1 (or the pseudogene TRBV3-2) combines with J gene TRBJ2-7, with no clear D. The CDR3 is 14 residues long. The germline gives CDR1 LGHDT, CDR2 YNNKEL (reference sequence). Trimming took off 2 bases at V and 0 bases at J, with 8 bases between the two ends. The CDR3 DNA reads TGTGCCAGCAGCCAAAGTTTGCGCTCCTACGAGCAGTACGTC. Its protein is CASSQSLRSYEQYV.

The V and J genes are TRBV5-6 and TRBJ2-3, with 9 positions matching TRBD2. The V gene's germline CDR1 is SGHDT and CDR2 YYEEEE. Germline trimming cut 1 base from V and 3 bases from J; bases unmatched to any gene: 6. This CDR3 contains 16 residues. The CDR3 nucleotides are TGTGCCAGCAGCTTGAGGCGGGGGGGCCTTACAGATACGCAGTATTTT. Residues: CASSLRRGGLTDTQYF. The full variable domain, with the rest looked up from reference TRBV5-6 and TRBJ2-3, is DAGVTQSPTHLIKTRGQQVTLRCSPKSGHDTVSWYQQALGQGPQFIFQYYEEEERQRGNFPDRFSGHQFPNYSSELNVNALLLGDSALYLCASSLRRGGLTDTQYFGPGTRLTVL.

CDR3 residues: CASSEGIQGQETQYF. The CDR3 DNA reads as TGTGCCAGCAGTGAAGGAATACAGGGACAAGAGACCCAGTACTTC. This sequence joins TRBV6-1 and TRBJ2-5; possibly TRBD1 for D (6 bases). CDR3 length equals 15 residues. Germline CDR1 MNHNS, CDR2 SASEGT. Trimming took off 1 base at V and 2 bases at J, with 11 bases between the two ends.

CDR3 nucleotide sequence: TGTGCCAGCAGTGACCCCGGATACGAAGAGACCCAGTACTTC. Encoded protein: CASSDPGYEETQYF. J is TRBJ2-5 and V is TRBV6-4, with D uncertain. V was clipped by 2 bases and J by 3 bases, with 10 bases between them. Germline CDR1 and CDR2: MRHNA and SNTAGT. This CDR3 contains 14 residues.

This clone was found a few times. The chain uses TRBV25-1 and TRBJ2-2, with D tentatively TRBD2 (6 bases). CDR3 length: 13 amino acids. The germline gives CDR1 MGHDK, CDR2 SYGVNS. V lost 4 bases to trimming and J lost 5 bases, with 8 bases between them. CDR3 region: CASSALATGELFF. Here the CDR3 DNA reads TGTGCCAGCAGTGCCCTAGCGACCGGGGAGCTGTTTTTT.

The chain combines TRBV6-5 with TRBJ2-7; 9 nucleotides agree with TRBD1. Trimming removed 10 bases from V and 3 bases from J; junction bases left unmatched: 10. Germline lookup yields CDR1 MNHEY and CDR2 SVGAGI. This CDR3 region has 14 residues. Here the CDR3 reads CATQRGTGSYEQYV. For the CDR3, the DNA is TGTGCCACTCAACGCGGGACAGGGAGCTACGAGCAGTACGTC.

The chain uses TRBV5-5 and TRBJ1-6; D is unclear. V was clipped by 0 bases and J by 10 bases, with 5 bases between them. CDR1 SGHKS and CDR2 YYEKEE come from the germline V gene (reference sequence). The CDR3 length is 12 residues. The CDR3 DNA is TGTGCCAGCAGCTTGGCCCAATCACCCCTCCACTTT. As protein: CASSLAQSPLHF.

The gene calls are TRBV7-2 and TRBJ1-4; D perhaps matches TRBD1 (5 bases). The CDR3 totals 14 residues. The germline CDR1 and CDR2 sequences are SGHTA and FQGNSA. Trimming stripped 1 base from V and 6 bases from J, with 9 bases between. The DNA of the CDR3 is TGTGCCAGCAGCTTAGATCAGGGTTATGAAAAACTGTTTTTT. This codes for CASSLDQGYEKLFF.

This chain links TRBV5-5 with TRBJ1-2; D is possibly TRBD1 (5 bases). Germline assignment: CDR1 SGHKS and CDR2 YYEKEE (reference sequence). The germline V and J ends were trimmed by 3 bases and 6 bases, with 15 bases remaining between them. This CDR3 region has 14 residues. CDR3: CASSSFGRGDGYTF. The CDR3 DNA reads as TGTGCCAGCAGCTCTTTTGGGCGGGGCGATGGCTACACCTTC.

The V and J genes are TRBV7-9 and TRBJ1-2; D uncertain. The CDR3 has 12 amino acids. With 3 bases removed from V and 6 bases from J, the gap between germline ends came to 8 bases. Germline CDR1 is SEHNR and CDR2 is FQNEAQ (reference sequence). Here the CDR3 reads CASSLIPNGYTF. The CDR3, as DNA: TGTGCCAGCAGCTTGATCCCGAATGGCTACACCTTC.

V and J are TRBV7-9 and TRBJ1-1; no clear D. Germline V gene lookup returns CDR1 SEHNR and CDR2 FQNEAQ (reference sequence). V lost 1 base and J lost 0, with 9 bases in between. The length of the CDR3 is 15 residues. The CDR3 nucleotides read TGTGCCAGCAGCTTAGTAGGCAGCATGAACACTGAAGCTTTCTTT. This encodes CASSLVGSMNTEAFF.

The J gene is TRBJ1-1, the V gene TRBV6-1, with D hard to call. V was cut by 3 bases and J by 3 bases, with 11 bases left in between. Germline CDR1 and CDR2: MNHNS and SASEGT. The CDR3 consists of 14 residues. The CDR3 DNA follows: TGTGCCAGCAGTGAGCAGACGGGGTACACTGAAGCTTTCTTT. Translating gives CASSEQTGYTEAFF.

This rearrangement joins TRBV29-1 to TRBJ1-2; D is ambiguous. CDR1 and CDR2 (germline): SQVTM, ANQGSEA. This CDR3 region has 13 residues. With 0 bases removed from V and 8 bases from J, the gap between germline ends came to 13 bases. The CDR3 loop is CSVEEVPGMGYTF. In DNA form, the CDR3 reads TGCAGCGTTGAAGAGGTACCGGGGATGGGCTACACCTTC.

The rearrangement links TRBV9 to TRBJ2-1, with 7 bases identical to TRBD2. The CDR3 is 14 amino acids. Germline CDR1 and CDR2: SGDLS and YYNGEE. Losses at the gene ends were 0 bases for V and 8 bases for J; bases not matched to a gene: 5. CDR3 residues: CASSVARLAHEQFF. CDR3 sequence (DNA): TGTGCCAGCAGCGTAGCTAGACTAGCCCATGAGCAGTTCTTC.

J is TRBJ1-3 and V is TRBV6-2 or TRBV6-3; a possible D gene is TRBD1 (5 bases). V lost 2 bases to trimming and J lost 1 base, with 12 bases between them. The CDR3 sequence is 16 residues long. In germline, CDR1 is MNHEY, CDR2 SVGEGT. In DNA, the CDR3 is TGTGCCAGCAGTTACGGTGGGACGATATCTGGAAACACCATATATTTT. Translation gives CASSYGGTISGNTIYF.

The rearrangement joins TRBV4-1 to TRBJ2-1; D is unresolved. CDR3 length: 14 residues. The germline V gene has CDR1 MGHRA and CDR2 YSYEKL. The ends were cut back, 2 bases at V and 10 bases at J, with 15 bases in the middle. The CDR3 loop is CASSQIGRFPEQFF. Here the CDR3 DNA reads TGCGCCAGCAGCCAAATCGGCCGATTCCCGGAGCAGTTCTTC.

This clone was seen more than once but under ten times. The chain uses TRBV2 and TRBJ1-3; D unclear. The CDR3 has 13 residues. Trimming removed 8 bases from V and 0 bases from J, with 8 bases in between. Germline CDR1 is SNHLY and CDR2 is FYNNEI. The CDR3 loop reads CASGSVSGNTIYF. The CDR3 DNA sequence: TGTGCCAGCGGGAGTGTCTCTGGAAACACCATATATTTT.

The chain carries TRBV19 and TRBJ1-1; 10 bases are shared with TRBD1. The CDR3 length is 13 residues. The germline gives CDR1 LNHDA, CDR2 SQIVND (reference sequence). Trimming removed 4 bases from V and 7 bases from J; junction bases left unmatched: 3. CDR3 sequence (DNA): TGTGCCAGTAGTAGGGACAGGGGAGATGAAGCTTTCTTT. Its protein is CASSRDRGDEAFF.

The genes are TRBV19 and TRBJ2-5; TRBD2 agrees at 9 bases. Germline values: CDR1 LNHDA, CDR2 SQIVND (reference sequence). With V trimmed by 4 bases and J by 5 bases, 5 bases remained unmatched. This CDR3 region has 14 residues. The CDR3 region has the DNA TGTGCCAGTAGTACTGGCGGGGGGGCGGAGACCCAGTACTTC. Translating gives CASSTGGGAETQYF.

The CDR3 here is CATSGSLNTEAFF. The CDR3 nucleotides are TGTGCCACTTCCGGGAGTCTGAACACTGAAGCTTTCTTT. The J gene is TRBJ1-1, the V gene TRBV2; D gene ambiguous. Germline CDR1 is SNHLY and CDR2 is FYNNEI. This CDR3 is built from 13 residues. The ends were cut back, 10 bases at V and 0 bases at J, with 12 bases in the middle. Combining the CDR3 with reference TRBV2 and TRBJ1-1 gives the whole variable domain EPEVTQTPSHQVTQMGQEVILRCVPISNHLYFYWYRQILGQKVEFLVSFYNNEISEKSEIFDDQFSVERPDGSNFTLKIRSTKLEDSAMYFCATSGSLNTEAFFGQGTRLTVV.

The chain joins TRBV30 to TRBJ2-2; 8 bases align to TRBD1. Unmatched junction bases numbered 24, after V lost 5 bases and J lost 1 base. CDR1 and CDR2 from the germline V gene are GTSNPN and SVGIG (reference sequence). The CDR3 contains 21 residues. CDR3 sequence reads: CAWGLFSPPGQDPMNTGELFF. The CDR3 DNA reads TGTGCCTGGGGTCTATTCTCTCCCCCGGGACAGGACCCAATGAACACCGGGGAGCTGTTTTTT.

This rearrangement joins TRBV19 to TRBJ1-1, with a possible D match to TRBD1 (5 bases). V was cut by 5 bases and J by 5 bases, with 12 bases left in between. The CDR3 is 13 amino acids. Germline V gene sequence: CDR1 LNHDA, CDR2 SQIVND (reference sequence). The CDR3 coding sequence is TGTGCCAGTAGTTTAGGGGCGCAAACTGAAGCTTTCTTT. Translated: CASSLGAQTEAFF. Full variable domain (rest looked up from reference TRBV19 and TRBJ1-1): DGGITQSPKYLFRKEGQNVTLSCEQNLNHDAMYWYRQDPGQGLRLIYYSQIVNDFQKGDIAEGYSVSREKKESFPLTVTSAQKNPTAFYLCASSLGAQTEAFFGQGTRLTVV.

The rearrangement joins TRBV19 to TRBJ1-2; D gene unclear. Germline lookup yields CDR1 LNHDA and CDR2 SQIVND (reference sequence). The CDR3 extends over 12 amino acids. V was cut by 3 bases and J by 5 bases, with 7 bases left in between. In DNA, the CDR3 is TGTGCCAGTAGTATGAACGGATATGGCTACACCTTC. It encodes CASSMNGYGYTF. Full variable domain (outside the CDR3, taken from reference TRBV19 and TRBJ1-2): DGGITQSPKYLFRKEGQNVTLSCEQNLNHDAMYWYRQDPGQGLRLIYYSQIVNDFQKGDIAEGYSVSREKKESFPLTVTSAQKNPTAFYLCASSMNGYGYTFGSGTRLTVV.

This chain uses TRBV27 with TRBJ2-7; a weak D match, TRBD2 (5 bases). The CDR3 is 14 residues long. CDR1 is MNHEY, CDR2 SMNVEV, per germline (reference sequence). The ends were cut back, 6 bases at V and 3 bases at J, with 15 bases in the middle. Here the CDR3 DNA reads TGTGCCAGCAGCCCAGCGGCCCAATTCTACGAGCAGTACGTC. This gives the protein CASSPAAQFYEQYV.

The chain recombines TRBV19 with TRBJ1-4; 7 nucleotides align to TRBD1. CDR1 is LNHDA, CDR2 SQIVND, per germline (reference sequence). J lost 2 bases, V lost 8 bases, and 5 bases had no gene match. The CDR3 loop spans 14 amino acids. The CDR3 nucleotides are TGTGCCAGTCTCGACAGGGCGACTAATGAAAAACTGTTTTTT. Encoded protein: CASLDRATNEKLFF.

The chain recombines TRBV18 with TRBJ1-1; D is unresolved. The CDR3 has 15 amino acids. Germline CDR1 is KGHSH and CDR2 is LQKENI. V lost 3 bases and J 2 bases, leaving 13 bases between the germline ends. The CDR3 is CASSPPRGSNTEAFF. In DNA, the CDR3 is TGTGCCAGCTCACCTCCACGAGGGAGTAACACTGAAGCTTTCTTT.

V gene TRBV2 combines with J gene TRBJ2-1, with 7 bases that match TRBD1. Germline V gene sequence: CDR1 SNHLY, CDR2 FYNNEI. Trimming cost V 4 bases and J 6 bases; bases outside gene matches: 9. CDR3 length equals 15 residues. The CDR3 here is CASSANRGPGNEQFF. The CDR3 DNA follows: TGTGCCAGCAGTGCGAACAGGGGCCCGGGCAATGAGCAGTTCTTC.

CDR3 loop: CASRSGGAPDTQYF. CDR3 sequence (DNA): TGTGCCAGCAGAAGCGGGGGGGCCCCAGATACGCAGTATTTT. The chain combines TRBV2 with TRBJ2-3; 10 bases fit TRBD2. The CDR3 loop spans 14 amino acids. Trimming took 6 bases from V and 4 from J; bases not matched to a gene: 4. Germline V gene lookup returns CDR1 SNHLY and CDR2 FYNNEI.